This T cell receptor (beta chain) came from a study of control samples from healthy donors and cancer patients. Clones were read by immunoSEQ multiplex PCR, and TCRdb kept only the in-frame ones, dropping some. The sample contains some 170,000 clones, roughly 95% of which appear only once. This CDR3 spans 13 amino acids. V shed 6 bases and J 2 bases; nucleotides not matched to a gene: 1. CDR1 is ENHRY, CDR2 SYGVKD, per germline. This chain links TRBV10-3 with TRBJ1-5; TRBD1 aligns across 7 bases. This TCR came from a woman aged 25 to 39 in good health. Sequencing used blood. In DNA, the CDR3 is TGTGCCATCAGAGGACAGGGCAATCAGCCCCAGCATTTT. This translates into CAIRGQGNQPQHF.